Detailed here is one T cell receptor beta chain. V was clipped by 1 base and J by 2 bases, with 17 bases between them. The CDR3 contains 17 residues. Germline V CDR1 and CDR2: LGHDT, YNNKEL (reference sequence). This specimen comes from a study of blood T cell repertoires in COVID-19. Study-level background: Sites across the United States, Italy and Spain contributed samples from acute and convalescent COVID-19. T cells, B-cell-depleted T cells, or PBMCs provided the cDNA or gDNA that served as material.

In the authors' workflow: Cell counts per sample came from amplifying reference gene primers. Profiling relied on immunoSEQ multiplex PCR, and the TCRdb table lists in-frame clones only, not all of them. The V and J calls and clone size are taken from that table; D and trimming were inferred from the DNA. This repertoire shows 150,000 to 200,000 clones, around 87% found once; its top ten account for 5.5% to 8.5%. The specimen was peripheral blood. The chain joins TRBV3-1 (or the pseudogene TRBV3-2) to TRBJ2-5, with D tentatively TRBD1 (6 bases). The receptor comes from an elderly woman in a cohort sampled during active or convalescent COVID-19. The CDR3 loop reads CASSQAIDRSTQETQYF. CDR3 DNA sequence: TGTGCCAGCAGCCAAGCGATCGACAGGAGTACACAAGAGACCCAGTACTTC.